The rows below give T cell receptor beta chains drawn from one sample of a study of CD8 T cells in Susac syndrome. MiXCR, applied by TCRdb to the immunoSEQ multiplex PCR reads, yields one record per CDR3 protein. This sample has about 180,000 distinct CDR3 sequences, with approximately 94% found just once. Sequencing input: CD4+ T cells from PBMCs. These receptors came from a human donor with Susac syndrome. Each CDR3 is given with its conserved first and last residue. The order of the fields is D gene, clone size, J gene, V gene, CDR3 protein, CDR3 DNA. A D gene is named only where the DNA matches it firmly. Clone size is not always given. Where it is, it says once, few, many or a class for expanded clones.

D: NA
size: NA
J: TRBJ1-2
V: TRBV20-1
CDR3: CSASRDFDYGYTF
DNA: TGCAGTGCTAGCAGGGATTTCGACTATGGCTACACCTTC

D: NA
size: NA
J: TRBJ2-1
V: TRBV25-1
CDR3: CASSEYMGEQFF
DNA: TGTGCCAGCAGTGAATATATGGGTGAGCAGTTCTTC

D: TRBD1
size: NA
J: TRBJ2-5
V: TRBV20-1
CDR3: CSVQGQGASEGTQYF
DNA: TGCAGTGTCCAGGGACAGGGGGCCTCGGAAGGGACCCAGTACTTC

D: NA
size: NA
J: TRBJ1-5
V: TRBV28
CDR3: CASSGGSGFSNQPQHF
DNA: TGTGCCAGCTCGGGTGGATCAGGGTTCTCCAATCAGCCCCAGCATTTT

D: NA
size: NA
J: TRBJ2-3
V: TRBV6-5
CDR3: CASSYGTAPDTQYF
DNA: TGTGCCAGCAGTTACGGGACTGCACCAGATACGCAGTATTTT

D: NA
size: NA
J: TRBJ2-1
V: TRBV20-1
CDR3: CSATFRDNRLLEQFF
DNA: TGCAGTGCTACATTCCGGGACAACCGCTTGTTAGAGCAGTTCTTC

D: NA
size: once
J: TRBJ1-1
V: TRBV5-6
CDR3: CASSSMGPEAFF
DNA: TGTGCCAGCAGCTCCATGGGGCCTGAAGCTTTCTTT

D: NA
size: NA
J: TRBJ2-5
V: TRBV20-1
CDR3: CSARQGTETQYF
DNA: TGCAGTGCTAGGCAAGGGACCGAGACCCAGTACTTC

D: NA
size: NA
J: TRBJ2-2
V: TRBV29-1
CDR3: CNAEDPHTGELFF
DNA: TGCAACGCGGAGGACCCCCACACCGGGGAGCTGTTTTTT

D: NA
size: NA
J: TRBJ1-5
V: TRBV28
CDR3: CASSSPGNQQPQHF
DNA: TGTGCCAGCAGTTCGCCGGGGAATCAACAGCCCCAGCATTTT

D: NA
size: NA
J: TRBJ1-6
V: TRBV18
CDR3: CASSPTPETPLHF
DNA: TGTGCCAGCTCACCTACACCAGAGACACCCCTCCACTTT

D: NA
size: NA
J: TRBJ1-2
V: TRBV30
CDR3: CAWSVLQGRGYGYTF
DNA: TGTGCCTGGAGTGTACTGCAGGGCAGAGGGTATGGCTACACCTTC

D: NA
size: NA
J: TRBJ2-7
V: TRBV29-1
CDR3: CSVDGHRGGTYEQYF
DNA: TGCAGCGTTGACGGGCACAGGGGAGGGACCTACGAGCAGTACTTC

D: TRBD1
size: NA
J: TRBJ1-4
V: TRBV19
CDR3: CASRRQGPGATNEKLFF
DNA: TGTGCCAGTAGGAGACAGGGACCAGGAGCAACTAATGAAAAACTGTTTTTT

D: NA
size: once
J: TRBJ1-6
V: TRBV9
CDR3: CASSVDGVGSPLHF
DNA: TGTGCCAGCAGCGTAGATGGAGTGGGTTCACCCCTCCACTTT

D: NA
size: NA
J: TRBJ2-1
V: TRBV28
CDR3: CASSAPPPTRYNEQFF
DNA: TGTGCCAGCAGTGCACCCCCGCCGACCCGCTACAATGAGCAGTTCTTC

D: NA
size: NA
J: TRBJ2-5
V: TRBV20-1
CDR3: CSAFLPRLLETQYF
DNA: TGCAGTGCTTTCCTCCCTAGACTCCTAGAGACCCAGTACTTC

D: NA
size: NA
J: TRBJ2-1
V: TRBV18
CDR3: CASSPGLSYNEQFF
DNA: TGTGCCAGCTCACCAGGGTTGTCGTACAATGAGCAGTTCTTC

D: TRBD1
size: few
J: TRBJ2-3
V: TRBV7-2
CDR3: CASSRQGTDTQYF
DNA: TGTGCCAGCAGTCGACAGGGAACGGATACGCAGTATTTT

D: TRBD1
size: NA
J: TRBJ2-5
V: TRBV28
CDR3: CASSSGTGTQETQYF
DNA: TGTGCCAGCAGTTCCGGGACAGGGACGCAAGAGACCCAGTACTTC

D: NA
size: NA
J: TRBJ2-6
V: TRBV7-2
CDR3: CASSLILWGANVLTF
DNA: TGTGCCAGCAGCCTCATTCTATGGGGGGCCAACGTCCTGACTTTC

D: NA
size: NA
J: TRBJ1-2
V: TRBV12-3/TRBV12-4
CDR3: CASSKQSRGAGDYTF
DNA: TGTGCCAGCAGCAAACAGAGCAGGGGCGCAGGAGACTACACCTTC

D: TRBD1
size: NA
J: TRBJ2-5
V: TRBV5-1
CDR3: CASSLGQGAETQYF
DNA: TGCGCCAGCAGCTTGGGCCAGGGGGCGGAGACCCAGTACTTC

D: NA
size: NA
J: TRBJ1-1
V: TRBV29-1
CDR3: CSSRTNSRTEAFF
DNA: TGCAGCTCGAGGACGAACTCGAGGACTGAAGCTTTCTTT